This record looks at one T cell receptor beta chain sequence and its context. What it binds is not known. This sample stems from a study of T cells in tumors after PD-1 blockade. Background on the study: Excluded were patients with checkpoint blockade, immunosuppressants, or radiotherapy or other anti-cancer therapy within 4 weeks. Daily vismodegib 150 mg continued in a subset of anti-PD-1-treated patients. Each patient got pembrolizumab 200 mg every 3 weeks or cemiplimab 350 mg every 2 weeks.

With 6 bases clipped from V and 0 bases from J, the junction kept 8 bases outside the gene matches. The CDR3 is 16 residues long. Germline CDR1 reads LNHDA; CDR2 reads SQIVND (reference sequence). Clones were sequenced by immunoSEQ multiplex PCR, and TCRdb holds only the in-frame ones, with some missing. The table shows 60,000 to 65,000 clones, with approximately 79% occurring only once. General study findings and limits: Some novel exhausted tumor clones appeared in pre-treatment blood, suggesting peripheral recruitment.

Source: PBMCs, taken after anti-PD-1 treatment. The sequence came from a human donor with basal cell carcinoma. The chain couples TRBV19 to TRBJ1-5, with TRBD1 matching 7 bases. The CDR3 protein is CASRPTGLHSNQPQHF. CDR3 bases: TGTGCCAGTAGACCGACAGGGCTGCATAGCAATCAGCCCCAGCATTTT.